These T cell receptor beta chains were read from a single sample in a study of neoadjuvant anti-PD-1 for oral cavity cancer. Clones were read by immunoSEQ multiplex PCR, and TCRdb kept only the in-frame ones, dropping some. This repertoire shows about 7,800 clones, about two thirds found once; its top ten account for 2.5% to 3.5%. This specimen consisted of PBMCs, obtained after nivolumab (anti-PD-1) treatment. These receptors were collected from a person between 35 and 79 years old with oral cavity squamous cell carcinoma. CDR3s include the opening cysteine and the closing phenylalanine or tryptophan. D genes are given only for firm matches. Rows give clone size only sometimes, using once, few, many, or a class for an expanded clone.

D	size	length	V	J	CDR3	DNA
TRBD1	few	14	TRBV18	TRBJ1-1	CASSPGQGNTEAFF	TGTGCCAGCTCACCGGGACAGGGGAACACTGAAGCTTTCTTT
.	.	14	TRBV4-3	TRBJ2-3	CASSQEDPQDTQYF	TGCGCCAGCAGCCAAGAGGACCCGCAAGATACGCAGTATTTT
.	.	16	TRBV18	TRBJ1-4	CASSPTRDVANEKLFF	TGTGCCAGCTCACCGACAAGGGACGTGGCTAATGAAAAACTGTTTTTT
TRBD2	.	12	TRBV19	TRBJ2-1	CASTSGYNEQFF	TGTGCCAGTACTAGCGGGTACAATGAGCAGTTCTTC
.	once	14	TRBV5-6	TRBJ1-1	CASSSMRANTEAFF	TGTGCCAGCAGCTCCATGCGGGCAAACACTGAAGCTTTCTTT
.	.	17	TRBV21-1	TRBJ1-5	CASSSPGTDYSNQPQHF	TGTGCCAGCAGCTCCCCCGGGACCGATTATAGCAATCAGCCCCAGCATTTT
.	.	12	TRBV30	TRBJ2-2	CAWSSGTGELFF	TGTGCCTGGAGCTCAGGGACCGGGGAGCTGTTTTTT
.	once	13	TRBV5-4	TRBJ1-2	CASSFRANYGYTF	TGTGCCAGCAGCTTCAGGGCTAACTATGGCTACACCTTC
.	.	13	TRBV2	TRBJ1-5	CASSEGRNQPQHF	TGTGCCAGCAGTGAGGGGCGGAATCAGCCCCAGCATTTT
.	few	13	TRBV6-5	TRBJ1-1	CASSYGPNTEAFF	TGTGCCAGCAGTTATGGGCCGAACACTGAAGCTTTCTTT
.	few	16	TRBV27	TRBJ1-6	CASSLFTPTLNSPLHF	TGTGCCAGCAGTTTATTTACTCCCACCCTTAATTCACCCCTCCACTTT
.	.	15	TRBV6-1	TRBJ2-7	CASSEHLDGLSQQYF	TGTGCCAGCAGTGAACATCTGGACGGTCTCTCCCAGCAGTACTTC
TRBD2	.	16	TRBV9	TRBJ2-1	CASSPSPRLAGNEQFF	TGTGCCAGCAGCCCCTCTCCCCGACTAGCGGGGAATGAGCAGTTCTTC
TRBD1	.	15	TRBV15	TRBJ1-5	CATSRGDRVGQPQHF	TGTGCCACCAGCAGAGGGGACAGGGTAGGTCAGCCCCAGCATTTT
.	few	11	TRBV5-1	TRBJ2-7	CASSLEYEQYF	TGCGCCAGCAGCTTGGAGTACGAGCAGTACTTC
TRBD1	few	16	TRBV28	TRBJ1-6	CASSSQRQGYNSPLHF	TGTGCCAGCAGTTCCCAAAGACAGGGTTATAATTCACCCCTCCACTTT
TRBD2	.	17	TRBV4-3	TRBJ2-3	CASSPLASGGAEDTQYF	TGCGCCAGCAGCCCCTTGGCTAGCGGGGGGGCAGAAGATACGCAGTATTTT
TRBD1	.	16	TRBV6-6	TRBJ2-3	CASSSSRQGGPDTQYF	TGTGCCAGCAGTTCGTCTAGACAGGGGGGACCAGATACGCAGTATTTT
.	.	15	TRBV5-1	TRBJ2-2	CASSLAGVNTGELFF	TGCGCCAGCAGCTTGGCCGGGGTGAACACCGGGGAGCTGTTTTTT
.	.	15	TRBV2	TRBJ1-4	CASSKEALTNEKLFF	TGTGCCAGCAGTAAGGAGGCCTTAACTAATGAAAAACTGTTTTTT
.	.	16	TRBV6-5	TRBJ1-1	CASSYEGVQMSTEAFF	TGTGCCAGCAGTTACGAGGGGGTACAGATGAGCACTGAAGCTTTCTTT
.	.	15	TRBV2	TRBJ2-4	CASSSQATVASIQYF	TGTGCCAGCAGTTCTCAGGCAACGGTCGCATCCATTCAGTACTTC
TRBD1	.	15	TRBV4-1	TRBJ2-7	CASSRQGQGPYEQYF	TGCGCCAGCAGCCGCCAGGGACAGGGGCCCTACGAGCAGTACTTC
TRBD1	.	14	TRBV6-5	TRBJ2-5	CATETGDSLETQYF	TGTGCCACCGAGACAGGGGACAGTCTAGAGACCCAGTACTTC
.	.	15	TRBV7-8	TRBJ2-5	CASSLASGFQETQYF	TGTGCCAGCAGCTTAGCCTCAGGATTCCAAGAGACCCAGTACTTC
.	.	14	TRBV10-2	TRBJ1-2	CASSEWAEGYGYTF	TGCGCCAGCAGTGAATGGGCGGAGGGGTATGGCTACACCTTC
TRBD2	.	16	TRBV19	TRBJ2-3	CASHRTSGGATDTQYF	TGTGCCAGCCATAGGACTAGCGGGGGGGCCACAGATACGCAGTATTTT
.	.	13	TRBV6-5	TRBJ2-1	CASRRGSYNEQFF	TGTGCCAGCCGGCGGGGATCCTACAATGAGCAGTTCTTC
.	.	15	TRBV27	TRBJ1-2	CASSDRTARGNGYTF	TGTGCCAGCAGCGACCGGACAGCCCGGGGGAATGGCTACACCTTC
.	.	14	TRBV6-1	TRBJ1-6	CASSEGVGDSPLHF	TGTGCCAGCAGTGAAGGGGTCGGGGACTCACCCCTCCACTTT
TRBD1	few	14	TRBV5-1	TRBJ2-7	CASSSWTGGHEQYF	TGCGCCAGCAGCTCCTGGACAGGGGGCCACGAGCAGTACTTC
TRBD1	.	17	TRBV18	TRBJ1-1	CASSPWGQGAWNTEAFF	TGTGCCAGCTCACCCTGGGGACAGGGGGCCTGGAACACTGAAGCTTTCTTT